Sequencing of this TCR beta chain was carried out in a study of blood T cell repertoires in COVID-19. Study-level background: PBMCs, B-cell-depleted T cells, or T cells provided the cDNA or gDNA that made up the material.

TCRdb's table, derived via immunoSEQ multiplex PCR, lists solely in-frame clones and lacks some. The sample includes fewer than 350,000 clones, around 81% of them seen just once. Germline CDR1 is KGHSH and CDR2 is LQKENI. The CDR3 contains 16 residues. V was trimmed by 2 bases and J by 0 bases, leaving 10 bases between them. The sample consisted of peripheral blood. The genes are TRBV18 and TRBJ2-2; no clear D gene. The TCR comes from a woman in her fifties or sixties with active or convalescent COVID-19. CDR3 nucleotides: TGTGCCAGCTCACCAGCTGGCGCGGCGAACACCGGGGAGCTGTTTTTT. This sequence encodes CASSPAGAANTGELFF.